These T cell receptor beta chains were read from a single sample in a study of T cells in Graves' hyperthyroidism and ophthalmopathy. Via MiXCR, TCRdb re-called the multiplex PCR reads, giving one row per CDR3 protein. The sample records roughly 600,000 distinct CDR3 sequences, around 15% being singletons. The sample consisted of blood. The receptors derive from a woman between 45 and 65 years old with Graves' ophthalmopathy. Both conserved end residues are part of each CDR3. D genes are given only for firm matches. Expanded clones are given a class, and other clones once, few, many or no size at all.

CDR3 length	V gene	J gene	clone size	D gene	CDR3 protein	CDR3 DNA
15	TRBV19	TRBJ2-7	few	TRBD2	CASSAGTTPTYEQYF	TGTGCCAGTAGCGCCGGGACTACGCCCACCTACGAGCAGTACTTC
17	TRBV5-1	TRBJ2-7	few	TRBD2	CASSLRASGGASYEQYF	TGCGCCAGCAGCTTGAGGGCTAGCGGGGGGGCTTCCTACGAGCAGTACTTC
16	TRBV9	TRBJ2-2	many	TRBD2	CASSVNLAGNTGELFF	TGTGCCAGCAGCGTTAACCTAGCGGGGAACACCGGGGAGCTGTTTTTT
12	TRBV10-3	TRBJ2-7	NA	NA	CAISELFYEQYF	TGTGCCATCAGTGAGTTGTTTTACGAGCAGTACTTC
16	TRBV7-9	TRBJ2-1	few	NA	CASSLAGRGQLNEQFF	TGTGCCAGCAGCTTAGCCGGTCGAGGCCAACTCAATGAGCAGTTCTTC
13	TRBV28	TRBJ1-1	many	NA	CASSVTGLAEAFF	TGTGCCAGCAGTGTTACAGGATTGGCTGAAGCTTTCTTT
17	TRBV27	TRBJ1-2	few	NA	CASSLAPTGPANYGYTF	TGTGCCAGCAGTTTAGCACCTACAGGCCCTGCTAACTATGGCTACACCTTC
13	TRBV5-1	TRBJ2-1	few	TRBD1	CASSQKDRDRQFF	TGCGCCAGCAGCCAGAAAGACCGGGACAGACAGTTCTTC
12	TRBV25-1	TRBJ1-2	few	NA	CASSEAGYGYTF	TGTGCCAGCAGTGAGGCGGGCTATGGCTACACCTTC
14	TRBV11-2	TRBJ2-5	many	NA	CASSLEEGSGAQYF	TGTGCCAGCAGCTTAGAGGAGGGGTCGGGGGCCCAGTACTTC
15	TRBV5-4	TRBJ2-2	NA	TRBD2	CASSSIAGGTGELFF	TGTGCCAGCAGCTCAATAGCGGGAGGAACCGGGGAGCTGTTTTTT
13	TRBV6-2/TRBV6-3	TRBJ2-6	few	NA	CASGEAGANVLTF	TGTGCCTCCGGGGAGGCTGGGGCCAACGTCCTGACTTTC
15	TRBV6-2/TRBV6-3	TRBJ2-1	many	NA	CASSYSRAFYNEQFF	TGTGCCAGCAGTTACTCGAGGGCCTTTTACAATGAGCAGTTCTTC
14	TRBV3-1	TRBJ1-2	many	TRBD1	CASSQPGQGYGYTF	TGTGCCAGCAGCCAACCGGGACAGGGCTATGGCTACACCTTC
15	TRBV7-9	TRBJ1-3	NA	TRBD1	CASSYWTGHGNTIYF	TGTGCCAGCAGCTATTGGACAGGGCATGGAAACACCATATATTTT
14	TRBV5-1	TRBJ1-1	few	NA	CASSLHWGSTEAFF	TGCGCCAGCAGCTTGCACTGGGGGAGTACTGAAGCTTTCTTT
13	TRBV11-2	TRBJ2-1	many	NA	CASSLTRYNEQFF	TGTGCCAGCAGCTTAACCCGTTACAATGAGCAGTTCTTC
11	TRBV6-1	TRBJ1-5	many	NA	CASSDKVKGHF	TGTGCCAGCAGTGATAAGGTTAAGGGGCATTTT
13	TRBV5-6	TRBJ2-5	few	NA	CASSSVLEETQYF	TGTGCCAGCAGCTCCGTTCTCGAAGAGACCCAGTACTTC
13	TRBV19	TRBJ2-1	NA	NA	CASADGSYNEQFF	TGTGCCAGTGCGGACGGATCCTACAATGAGCAGTTCTTC
15	TRBV20-1	TRBJ2-7	once	NA	CSARELQGGINEQYF	TGCAGTGCTAGAGAATTACAGGGTGGCATCAACGAGCAGTACTTC
14	TRBV28	TRBJ2-1	many	NA	CASSLPSSWQEQFF	TGTGCCAGCAGTTTACCTTCGAGTTGGCAGGAGCAGTTCTTC
15	TRBV7-2	TRBJ1-5	NA	NA	CASSLARQGNQPQHF	TGTGCCAGCAGCTTAGCGCGGCAGGGGAATCAGCCCCAGCATTTT
17	TRBV6-2/TRBV6-3	TRBJ2-6	few	NA	CASSLKTGFSGANVLTF	TGTGCCAGCAGCCTCAAAACAGGATTCTCTGGGGCCAACGTCCTGACTTTC
16	TRBV2	TRBJ1-2	many	NA	CASRNAQGLHLEGYTF	TGTGCCAGCAGGAATGCTCAGGGCCTTCATTTAGAAGGCTACACCTTC
16	TRBV4-3	TRBJ2-5	NA	TRBD2	CASSQDRLAGQETQYF	TGCGCCAGCAGCCAAGATCGCCTAGCGGGCCAAGAGACCCAGTACTTC
12	TRBV29-1	TRBJ1-2	NA	NA	CSVEEGNYGYTF	TGCAGCGTTGAAGAGGGAAACTATGGCTACACCTTC
16	TRBV12-3/TRBV12-4	TRBJ2-1	many	NA	CASSLARDSYYNEQFF	TGTGCCAGCAGTTTAGCCCGGGACTCTTACTACAATGAGCAGTTCTTC
13	TRBV30	TRBJ1-2	many	NA	CAWSGTGTYGYTF	TGTGCCTGGAGTGGAACAGGGACCTATGGCTACACCTTC
15	TRBV24-1	TRBJ1-2	many	NA	CATSDPGTGFYGYTF	TGTGCCACCAGTGATCCCGGGACCGGTTTCTATGGCTACACCTTC